This record looks at one TCR beta chain sequence and its context. Its antigen remains unidentified. This record comes from a study of cytomegalovirus exposure and HLA in healthy donors. The study ran its PCR with 60 Vbeta and 13 Jbeta primers. Generated by immunoSEQ multiplex PCR, the TCRdb table keeps only in-frame clones and is missing some. The sample shows some 120,000 clones, approximately 85% of them seen only once. The germline CDR1 and CDR2 sequences are SGHTA and FQGNSA. CDR3 length: 16 amino acids. Trimming removed 1 base from V and 0 bases from J; junction bases left unmatched: 3. Study-wide findings and caveats: Analyses of presence/absence relied on an assumption of roughly uniform sequencing depth across donors.

The sample taken for sequencing was PBMCs. This chain links TRBV7-2 with TRBJ2-1; 7 nucleotides line up with TRBD2. The receptor comes from a male donor in good health and CMV-seropositive. For the CDR3, the DNA is TGTGCCAGCAGCTTAGTTGGCGGGAGCTCCTACAATGAGCAGTTCTTC. This gives the protein CASSLVGGSSYNEQFF.